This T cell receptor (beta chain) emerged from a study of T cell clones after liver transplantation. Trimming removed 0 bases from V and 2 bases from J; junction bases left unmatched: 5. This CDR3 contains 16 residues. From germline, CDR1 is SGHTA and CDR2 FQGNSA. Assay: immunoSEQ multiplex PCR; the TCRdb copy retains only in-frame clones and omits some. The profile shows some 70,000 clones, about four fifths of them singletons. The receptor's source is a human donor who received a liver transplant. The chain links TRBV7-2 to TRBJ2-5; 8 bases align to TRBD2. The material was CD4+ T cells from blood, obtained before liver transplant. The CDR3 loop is CASSLAIAGYQETQYF. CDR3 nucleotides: TGTGCCAGCAGCTTAGCGATAGCGGGATATCAAGAGACCCAGTACTTC.